Sequencing of this T cell receptor beta chain was carried out in a study of beta chain features in type 1 diabetes. This clone was counted between two and nine times. No antigen is known for it. Overall study findings and caveats: People with Type 1 diabetes carried modestly yet significantly shorter TCRB CDR3s in all four CD4+ subsets.

Expressed TCRB transcripts were sequenced, since all the RNA that had been isolated was reverse transcribed. Some clones are missing from TCRdb's copy, which holds only in-frame ones; the method was immunoSEQ multiplex PCR. The sample holds 640,000 or so clones, about an eighth seen once. Germline-derived CDR1 and CDR2 are SNHLY and FYNNEI. This CDR3 is built from 14 residues. After removal of 8 bases from V and 4 bases from J, the junction contained 7 bases not matched to a gene. Researchers reported sorting CD4+ naive, central memory, regulatory and stem cell-like memory cells via CD45RO/CCR7/CD25/CD127/CD95/CD27.

The source material was naive CD4+ T cells from blood. The clonotype originates from a man between 18 and 29 years old with type 1 diabetes. The chain employs TRBV2 and TRBJ2-3; 9 bases align to TRBD1. Written as DNA, the CDR3 is TGTGCCAGCGGATGGACAGGGGTCGCAGATACGCAGTATTTT. It translates to CASGWTGVADTQYF.